This T cell receptor (beta chain) was documented in a study of T cell responses to AZD1222 COVID-19 vaccine. On this clone: Its specificity is not known.

Profiling relied on immunoSEQ multiplex PCR, and the TCRdb table lists in-frame clones only, not all of them. The repertoire consists of about 64,000 clones, with around 80% occurring once and the leading ten covering over 13%. The study's findings and limits: Two AZD1222 administrations were followed by greater Spike-specific TCR breadth and depth. Unmutated variant regions are reportedly the target of nearly half of TCRs that are spike-specific. Every sample of the repertoires postdated the peak T cell response. Possibly, clonal diversity was underestimated; donors were largely white British and included more females.

The CDR3 is made up of 13 amino acids. V lost 6 bases and J 0 bases, leaving 9 bases between the germline ends. Germline loops: CDR1 MNHEY, CDR2 SMNVEV (reference sequence). Sequencing used peripheral blood, obtained 28 days after the second AZD1222 dose. This sequence originates from an adult who received the AZD1222 COVID-19 vaccine. The chain employs TRBV27 and TRBJ2-7; D remains unclear. The chain's CDR3 is CASRLHPSYEQYF. CDR3 nucleotides: TGTGCCAGCAGACTCCATCCCTCCTACGAGCAGTACTTC.